Reported below is one TCR beta chain. It lacks a known antigen. No base quality values were provided; no much bigger clone lies one nucleotide off. The junction shows trimming of 8 bases on V and 7 bases on J, and the gene matches do not reach 8 bases of it. Taken from the germline V gene, the CDR1 and CDR2 loops are ENHRY and SYGVKD. The CDR3 runs 14 residues from the cysteine to the phenylalanine. Here the CDR3 DNA is all that survives: 42 bases in frame from base 1. The library came from the immunoSEQ multiplex PCR assay. As for the original processing: A statistical classification framework was built for diagnosing cytomegalovirus status from the catalog of TCR beta chain sequences. This is the immuneACCESS table as TCRdb keeps it, with only in-frame sequences that have V and J called. A part of the clones is gone; compared with another copy, unresolved V genes explain less than half, and the rest is unexplained. V and J calls and clone size follow that table, whereas D and trimming were derived from the DNA. The table for this sample lists tens of thousands of clones; roughly 80% of them were counted only once. Roughly 12% of the sample goes to the ten largest clones.

This record belongs to a study of cytomegalovirus exposure and HLA in healthy donors listed by TCRdb under 2017. General notes on the study: According to a later analysis, one platform produced both the roughly 120 validation repertoires and the 550 to 800 repertoires of the first cohort. The study was designed to test whether signatures of past pathogen exposure could be identified by cataloging public T cell receptors. Along with the approximately 700-subject first cohort, a separate validation cohort of about 110 different subjects was used. To predict cytomegalovirus infection status, the study brought together high-throughput TCR immunosequencing, statistical association of individual TCRs with disease status, and machine learning. Overall study outcomes, separate from this receptor: In both the original and validation cohorts, the classifier was reported to diagnose cytomegalovirus status with high specificity and sensitivity. A later analysis found that TCRs clustered in the first cohort also tended to co-occur in the 120 validation repertoires, with 94% of cluster scores above 0. In vitro tests confirmed that a few of the cytomegalovirus-associated TCR beta chains recognize cytomegalovirus antigens. In the study, some 160 TCR beta chains were listed as associated with cytomegalovirus. The authors suggested that the approach could potentially be extended to other disease states and immunological phenotypes. Most TCR sequences were observed very rarely across donors, whereas some public TCRs were present in many individuals. The validation cohort had no HLA typing available for a later analysis, so co-occurrence within that cohort was assessed over all 120 or so repertoires.

The donors were included in the validation cohort of 100 to 150 subjects, a group kept apart from the roughly 700-subject first cohort. The TCR originated in a woman aged 18-30 years in good health and CMV-seropositive. Recombination connected TRBV10-3 to TRBJ1-5, and TRBD1 matches 10 of the central bases. The material sequenced was PBMCs. The sequenced DNA: TGTGCCATCGGGACAGGGGACGCATCCCAGCCCCAGCATTTT. Translated, this is CAIGTGDASQPQHF.